What follows are 10 T cell receptor beta chains derived from one specimen sequenced in a study of OX40 agonist ivuxolimab in advanced cancers. TCRdb keeps only in-frame clones here, not all; method: immunoSEQ multiplex PCR. There are approximately 90,000 clones in the sample; about 89% occur only once, and roughly 9.4% lies in the top ten. The material was CD4+ or CD8+ T cells sorted from blood, obtained in a trial of the OX40 agonist ivuxolimab. These receptors came from an adult with an advanced solid tumor such as melanoma, head and neck, liver or kidney cancer.

This chain joins TRBV30 and TRBJ2-5; TRBD1 is a possible D gene (5 bases). The J call may be faulty, since TRBJ2-7 better matches the DNA end. The CDR3 totals 12 residues. Germline loops: CDR1 GTSNPN, CDR2 SVGIG (reference sequence). The CDR3 sequence: CAWSDRSYEQYF. The CDR3 bases are TGTGCCTGGAGTGACAGGTCCTACGAGCAGTACTTC.

This clone was observed a single time. J is TRBJ2-5 and V is TRBV10-3; a weak D match, TRBD2 (5 bases). The J call is in doubt because the DNA end fits TRBJ2-7 better. The CDR3 totals 13 residues. The germline V gene encodes CDR1 ENHRY and CDR2 SYGVKD. This CDR3 is CAIQSSLMTEQYF. CDR3 nucleotides: TGTGCCATCCAATCTAGCTTGATGACCGAGCAGTACTTC.

This chain joins TRBV11-3 and TRBJ2-7; tentatively, D is TRBD2 (6 bases). The CDR3 is 15 residues long. V lost 1 base and J lost 0, with 10 bases in between. The germline V gene has CDR1 SGHNT and CDR2 YENEEA. This chain's CDR3 is CASSLAGDISYEQYF. The CDR3 DNA follows: TGTGCCAGCAGCTTAGCGGGAGATATCTCCTACGAGCAGTACTTC. Together with reference TRBV11-3 and TRBJ2-7, the CDR3 gives the full variable domain: EAGVVQSPRYKIIEKKQPVAFWCNPISGHNTLYWYLQNLGQGPELLIRYENEEAVDDSQLPKDRFSAERLKGVDSTLKIQPAELGDSAVYLCASSLAGDISYEQYFGPGTRLTVT.

This clone appeared a single time. V and J are TRBV19 and TRBJ2-1, with D possibly being TRBD2 (5 bases). From germline, CDR1 is LNHDA and CDR2 SQIVND (reference sequence). Trimming removed 1 base at V and 8 bases at J, with 12 bases between. The CDR3 extends over 14 amino acids. CDR3 sequence: CASSIVGESDEQFF. In DNA, the CDR3 is TGTGCCAGTAGTATAGTGGGAGAGTCCGATGAGCAGTTCTTC.

This clone has only one observation. The genes are TRBV30 and TRBJ1-3; D remains unclear. The CDR3 totals 12 residues. Germline CDR1 reads GTSNPN; CDR2 reads SVGIG (reference sequence). The ends were cut back, 2 bases at V and 5 bases at J, with 7 bases in the middle. CDR3 region: CAWSPIRNTIYF. DNA of the CDR3: TGTGCCTGGAGTCCTATCAGAAACACCATATATTTT.

The gene calls are TRBV5-1 and TRBJ1-1; TRBD1 matches at 12 bases. The germline CDR1 and CDR2 sequences are SGHRS and YFSETQ. The CDR3 extends over 17 amino acids. The J segment lost 0 bases and the V segment lost 0 bases, leaving 3 bases of the junction unmatched. CDR3 amino acids: CASSLAGQGALNTEAFF. The CDR3 region has the DNA TGCGCCAGCAGCTTGGCGGGACAGGGGGCTTTGAACACTGAAGCTTTCTTT.

The chain carries TRBV5-6 and TRBJ2-2; possible D gene TRBD2, 6 bases. Germline lookup yields CDR1 SGHDT and CDR2 YYEEEE. This CDR3 is built from 15 residues. The V and J ends lost 4 bases and 4 bases respectively, with 14 bases between them. The CDR3 spells CASSPGVRPTGELFF. As DNA, the CDR3 is TGTGCCAGCAGCCCGGGGGTCAGACCCACCGGGGAGCTGTTTTTT.

The chain couples TRBV25-1 to TRBJ1-1, with D hard to call. The CDR3 runs to 13 residues. Germline loops: CDR1 MGHDK, CDR2 SYGVNS. Trimming pared 4 bases from V and 0 bases from J, leaving 6 bases between. Here the CDR3 DNA reads TGTGCCAGCAGTGCCCGGGTGAACACTGAAGCTTTCTTT. It encodes CASSARVNTEAFF.

The V call is TRBV6-5, the J call TRBJ2-5; 7 bases are shared with TRBD2. This CDR3 region has 11 residues. CDR1 and CDR2 (germline): MNHEY, SVGAGI. After removal of 2 bases from V and 10 bases from J, the junction contained 1 base not matched to a gene. The CDR3 sequence: CASSYGGGQYF. The CDR3, as DNA: TGTGCCAGCAGTTACGGGGGGGGCCAGTACTTC.

The rearrangement links TRBV11-3 to TRBJ1-1; D is undetermined. The germline V gene encodes CDR1 SGHNT and CDR2 YENEEA. Trimming took off 7 bases at V and 1 base at J, with 16 bases between the two ends. The length of the CDR3 is 15 residues. The CDR3 here is CASTYVGLANTEAFF. CDR3 in DNA: TGTGCCAGCACATACGTAGGATTGGCGAACACTGAAGCTTTCTTT.